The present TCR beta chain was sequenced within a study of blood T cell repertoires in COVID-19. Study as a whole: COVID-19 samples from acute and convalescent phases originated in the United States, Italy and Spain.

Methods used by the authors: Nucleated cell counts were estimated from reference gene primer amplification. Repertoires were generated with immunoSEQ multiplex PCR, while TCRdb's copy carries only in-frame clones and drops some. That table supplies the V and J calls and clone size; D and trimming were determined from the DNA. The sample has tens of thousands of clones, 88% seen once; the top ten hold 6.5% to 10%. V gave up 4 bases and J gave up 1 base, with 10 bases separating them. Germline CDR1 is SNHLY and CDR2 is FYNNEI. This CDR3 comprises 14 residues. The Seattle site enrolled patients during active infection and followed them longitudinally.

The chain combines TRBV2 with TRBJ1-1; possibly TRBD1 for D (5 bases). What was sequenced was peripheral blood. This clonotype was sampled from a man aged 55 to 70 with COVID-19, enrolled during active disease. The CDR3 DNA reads TGTGCCAGCAGTGGAGGGAGGGGGAACACTGAAGCTTTCTTT. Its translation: CASSGGRGNTEAFF.